This TCR beta chain originates from a study of spatial heterogeneity in lung cancer. V was clipped by 2 bases and J by 2 bases; unmatched bases: 6. The CDR3 sequence is 15 residues long. Germline assignment: CDR1 SGHRS and CDR2 YFSETQ. This clonotype was detected ten times or more. Its antigen is unknown. Sample time point: sample taken at primary tumor resection. TCRs were sequenced from unsorted whole RNA of tumor, nontumor lung or PBMC. Study findings and constraints: Tumor T-cell coverage was an estimated 7% or so for alpha and around 13% for beta chains. Intratumoral expanded alpha and beta TCR counts were found to track tumor mutation counts.

TCRdb used MiXCR to reprocess the 5' RACE reads, holding one entry per CDR3 protein. The sample holds 16,000 or so distinct CDR3 sequences; 5% to 7% are singletons and the top ten take 10%. This TCR was sampled from a female donor with early-stage non-small cell lung cancer. The rearrangement joins TRBV5-1 to TRBJ2-5; 7 positions match TRBD2. The material sequenced was lung tumor tissue, taken at surgery. CDR3 DNA: TGCGCCAGCAGCTTCGGGAGGACTAGGCAAGAGACCCAGTACTTC. It codes for CASSFGRTRQETQYF.